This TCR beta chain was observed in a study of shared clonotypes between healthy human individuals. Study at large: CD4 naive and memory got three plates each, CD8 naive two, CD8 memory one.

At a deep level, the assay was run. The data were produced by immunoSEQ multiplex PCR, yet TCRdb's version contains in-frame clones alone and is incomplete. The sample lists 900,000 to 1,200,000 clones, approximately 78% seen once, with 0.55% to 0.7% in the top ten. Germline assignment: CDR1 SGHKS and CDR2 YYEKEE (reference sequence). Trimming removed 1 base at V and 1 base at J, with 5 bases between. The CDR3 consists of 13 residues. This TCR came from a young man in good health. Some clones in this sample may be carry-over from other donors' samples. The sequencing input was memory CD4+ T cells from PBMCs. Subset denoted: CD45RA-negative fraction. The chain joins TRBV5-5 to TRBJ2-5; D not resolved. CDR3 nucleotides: TGTGCCAGCAGCTTGTTACCCCAAGAGACCCAGTACTTC. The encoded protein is CASSLLPQETQYF.